This T cell receptor beta chain was captured in a study of blood T cell repertoires in COVID-19. CDR1 and CDR2 (germline): SGHVS, FQNEAQ. Trimming shortened V by 0 bases and J by 2 bases, and 17 bases separated the two germline ends. This CDR3 spans 18 amino acids. Clones were sequenced by immunoSEQ multiplex PCR, and TCRdb holds only the in-frame ones, with some missing. The data hold fewer than 350,000 clones, with around 90% observed a single time. What was sequenced was peripheral blood. This chain joins TRBV7-8 and TRBJ2-1; tentative D call: TRBD2 (7 bases). This receptor was taken from a man younger than 35 with active or convalescent COVID-19. This chain's CDR3 is CASSLARGGQVPYNEQFF. DNA for the CDR3: TGTGCCAGCAGCTTAGCTAGGGGGGGGCAGGTCCCCTACAATGAGCAGTTCTTC. Full variable domain (missing parts from reference TRBV7-8 and TRBJ2-1): GAGVSQSPRYKVAKRGQDVALRCDPISGHVSLFWYQQALGQGPEFLTYFQNEAQLDKSGLPSDRFFAERPEGSVSTLKIQRTQQEDSAVYLCASSLARGGQVPYNEQFFGPGTRLTVL.